A selection of T cell receptor beta chains follows, all from one sample in a study of shared clonotypes between healthy human individuals. Profiling relied on immunoSEQ multiplex PCR, and the TCRdb table lists in-frame clones only, not all of them. The table includes approximately 1.4 million clones, 95% to 99% detected once. Sequenced input: naive CD4+ T cells sorted from blood. These receptor sequences come from a man aged 25 to 40 in good health. The conserved cysteine and the conserved F or W are not part of the CDR3 here. Each record gives: D gene, J gene, V gene, CDR3 protein. D genes are given only for firm matches.

-	TRBJ2-7	TRBV25-1	ASSVEAASYEQY
TRBD2	TRBJ2-5	TRBV13	ASSFLAGVEETQY
-	TRBJ1-3	TRBV7-8	ASSLTTRNTIY
-	TRBJ1-5	TRBV28	ASSPLLGSGNQPQH
TRBD2	TRBJ2-1	TRBV28	ASSLQSGSYNEQF
-	TRBJ2-7	TRBV18	ASSLGGGEQY
TRBD1	TRBJ1-2	TRBV5-1	ASTVGTANYGYT
TRBD1	TRBJ2-7	TRBV5-1	ASSPSTGVVEQY
-	TRBJ1-1	TRBV15	ATSAGMNTEAF
-	TRBJ2-5	TRBV5-8	ASSPGDSIQETQY
TRBD1	TRBJ1-3	TRBV11-2	ASSRRQGFYGNTIY
TRBD2	TRBJ2-7	TRBV4-1	ASSPDPTSGRQY
TRBD2	TRBJ2-5	TRBV9	ASSVGPTSGQETQY
-	TRBJ2-1	TRBV5-4	ASSLVDHEQF
-	TRBJ2-7	TRBV11-2	ASSLKHEQY
-	TRBJ1-4	TRBV5-1	ASSLATATNEKLF
-	TRBJ2-7	TRBV6-5	ASSTLNGMGEQY
TRBD2	TRBJ2-7	TRBV10-3	AISQREAGVNEQY
-	TRBJ2-3	TRBV5-1	ASSLGASTDTQY
-	TRBJ1-5	TRBV6-1	ASSEGTVHGAQH
-	TRBJ2-1	TRBV7-3	ASSPGSFHNEQF
-	TRBJ2-5	TRBV7-3	ASSFSTSKETQY
-	TRBJ2-2	TRBV9	ASSVSQAGNHGELF
TRBD2	TRBJ2-1	TRBV29-1	SVDRTSGSLFSYNEQF
TRBD1	TRBJ2-5	TRBV18	ASSPGTGGVETQY
-	TRBJ2-7	TRBV7-9	ASSYNPGRDLSEQY
-	TRBJ2-1	TRBV5-1	ASSLDGDISYNEQF
-	TRBJ2-5	TRBV20-1	SAPRKTQY
-	TRBJ2-6	TRBV21-1	ASSKRNTPGSGANVLT
TRBD1	TRBJ2-5	TRBV9	ASSVDGTGVETQY
TRBD2	TRBJ2-1	TRBV7-3	ASSFRTSGSISYNEQF
TRBD1	TRBJ1-3	TRBV19	ASSIYRGEGNTIY